Here is one TCR beta chain with its context. What it binds is unknown. This CDR3 has 14 residues. CDR1 and CDR2 from the germline V gene are SQVTM and ANQGSEA. V trimming: 7 bases; J trimming: 9 bases; junction bases outside the gene matches: 13. Barcoded TCR alpha and TCR beta cDNA libraries with UMIs came from 5'RACE using constant-segment primers. TCRdb redid the calling of the 5' RACE reads with MiXCR, one entry per CDR3 protein. Of some 180,000 distinct CDR3 sequences in the sample, approximately 12% were seen once. This sample was taken from a study of T-cell memory formation after mild COVID-19. Study observations and caveats: Largely, contracting CD4+ clones fell within CM and EM, and contracting CD8+ clones within EMRA.

The origin of this receptor is a man aged 18 to 35 who had mild COVID-19 (a few samples of this study predate the infection). Cell type and time point are not known. Sequencing was done on a sample of PBMCs or a T cell subset sorted from them (not recorded which). The chain couples TRBV29-1 to TRBJ2-7; 12 bases match TRBD2. The CDR3 reads CSAQESSGGVVQYV. The CDR3 bases are TGCAGCGCTCAAGAGTCTAGCGGGGGGGTTGTGCAGTACGTC.